The sequence of this T cell receptor (beta chain) was determined in a study of T-cell reconstitution after alpha-beta-depleted transplantation in children. V lost 3 bases and J lost 3, with 14 bases in between. The CDR3 is made up of 14 amino acids. The germline gives CDR1 DFQATT, CDR2 SNEGSKA (reference sequence). TCRbeta library construction was performed incorporating unique molecular identifiers. TCRdb re-called the PCR reads through MiXCR, storing one row per CDR3 protein. This table holds roughly 590,000 distinct CDR3 sequences, roughly 15% found once. The chain uses TRBV20-1 and TRBJ1-1; maybe TRBD1 (6 bases). The material sequenced was PBMCs from the stem cell graft donor, taken from the stem cell graft. This TCR was recovered from a human donor who donated a stem cell graft to a child with acute myeloid leukemia. CDR3 DNA: TGCAGTGCTAGTGTCGACAGGCCATACACTGAAGCTTTCTTT. Amino acid sequence: CSASVDRPYTEAFF.